This T cell receptor beta chain comes out of a study of cytomegalovirus exposure and HLA in healthy donors. The study ran its PCR with 60 Vbeta and 13 Jbeta primers. Method: immunoSEQ multiplex PCR; TCRdb's copy keeps in-frame clones and lacks some. The sample contains around 120,000 clones, around two thirds of which appear only once. This clonotype originated in a man over 45 in good health and CMV-seropositive. Sequences were obtained from PBMCs.

In DNA, the CDR3 is TGCGCCAGCAGTCGCCGAGGTGGGAACACTGAAGCTTTCTTT. This translates into CASSRRGGNTEAFF. V gene TRBV5-1 combines with J gene TRBJ1-1; D remains unclear. V lost 5 bases, J lost 1 base, and 12 bases lay in between. The CDR3 extends over 14 amino acids. The germline CDR1 and CDR2 sequences are SGHRS and YFSETQ.